The sequence of this TCR beta chain was determined in a study of blood T cells in healthy people across ages. A second PCR, run for roughly 7 to 12 cycles, used a sample-barcoded 5' primer plus a J-beta primer mix. TCRdb used MiXCR to reprocess the 5' RACE reads, holding one entry per CDR3 protein. The sample lists some 1 million distinct CDR3 sequences, around 45% occurring once. The CDR3 covers 16 residues. The V gene's germline CDR1 is PRHDT and CDR2 FYEKMQ (reference sequence). After removal of 4 bases from V and 1 base from J, the junction contained 8 bases not matched to a gene. This sequence was found in a woman aged 55 to 70 in good health. The rearrangement links TRBV13 to TRBJ2-5, with TRBD1 matching 8 bases. Sequenced: blood. The CDR3 is CASSSRDRGFQETQYF. In DNA, the CDR3 is TGTGCCAGCAGCTCCAGAGACAGGGGATTCCAAGAGACCCAGTACTTC.